Sequencing of this TCR beta chain was carried out in a study of T cell changes during pregnancy in multiple sclerosis. Generated by immunoSEQ multiplex PCR, the TCRdb table keeps only in-frame clones and is missing some. The sample has roughly 100,000 clones, roughly 92% seen once. The trim removed 0 bases at V and 2 bases at J, leaving 7 bases unmatched. Germline V gene sequence: CDR1 SGHVS, CDR2 FNYEAQ. The CDR3 runs to 17 residues. The clonotype was recovered from a female donor with multiple sclerosis, enrolled in a pregnancy study. The V and J genes are TRBV7-6 and TRBJ2-3; 8 bases are shared with TRBD2. The material sequenced was peripheral blood, taken after pregnancy. The chain's CDR3 is CASSLAQLAVLTDTQYF. The CDR3, as DNA: TGTGCCAGCAGCTTAGCCCAACTAGCGGTACTCACAGATACGCAGTATTTT.